Following are 8 T cell receptor beta chains from one sample sequenced in a study of T-cell reconstitution after alpha-beta-depleted transplantation in children. Molecular barcoding with unique molecular identifiers was used for the TCRbeta library. TCRdb analysed the PCR reads with MiXCR anew, one entry per CDR3 protein. The sample shows about 130,000 distinct CDR3 sequences, around a tenth of them seen only once. Here the sequenced sample was PBMCs, mostly from graft donor cells, taken 180 days after TCRalphabeta/CD19-depleted stem cell transplant. The receptors were sampled from a girl under three years old who had a stem cell transplant for combined immunodeficiency, so the T cells may come from the graft donor.

This clonotype was seen only once. One junction end disagrees with the germline gene, perhaps due to a read error. The gene calls are TRBV6-5 and TRBJ2-7, with D unclear. The length of the CDR3 is 11 residues. Germline V CDR1 and CDR2: MNHEY, SVGAGI. CDR3 protein: CACSSCHEQYF. As DNA, the CDR3 is TGTGCCTGCAGTTCCTGCCACGAGCAGTACTTC.

A single count supports this clonotype. The CDR3 does not end in the conserved phenylalanine or tryptophan, so this is likely a read error. The chain is built from TRBV5-1 and TRBJ2-7, with D unclear. Per germline, CDR1 SGHRS and CDR2 YFSETQ. V was cut by 0 bases and J by 0 bases, with 7 bases left in between. The CDR3 has 14 residues. The CDR3 bases are TGCGCCAGCAGCTTGGCCGGCTTCTCCTACGAGCAGTACTTA. Residues: CASSLAGFSYEQYL.

This clonotype was recorded many times. The CDR3 spells CASSLSVPGWDNEQFF. Written as DNA, the CDR3 is TGTGCCAGCAGTTTATCTGTCCCGGGATGGGACAATGAGCAGTTCTTC. The chain couples TRBV27 to TRBJ2-1, with D possibly matching TRBD2 (5 bases). Germline CDR1 and CDR2: MNHEY and SMNVEV (reference sequence). Trimming stripped 0 bases from V and 5 bases from J, with 14 bases between. The CDR3 totals 16 residues.

In DNA form, the CDR3 reads TGTGCCAGCAGCTGGGGACTAGCGGCCCAAGAGACCCAGTACTTC. It codes for CASSWGLAAQETQYF. The rearrangement uses TRBV7-2 and TRBJ2-5, with 11 positions matching TRBD2. Germline V gene lookup returns CDR1 SGHTA and CDR2 FQGNSA. V lost 4 bases, J lost 1 base, and 2 bases stayed unmatched. The CDR3 runs to 15 residues. The whole variable domain, filled in from reference TRBV7-2 and TRBJ2-5, reads GAGVSQSPSNKVTEKGKDVELRCDPISGHTALYWYRQSLGQGLEFLIYFQGNSAPDKSGLPSDRFSAERTGGSVSTLTIQRTQQEDSAVYLCASSWGLAAQETQYFGPGTRLLVL.

The chain uses TRBV9 and TRBJ2-1, with D unclear. Germline loops: CDR1 SGDLS, CDR2 YYNGEE. V lost 4 bases, J lost 0 bases, and 14 bases lay in between. This CDR3 is 16 amino acids long. This CDR3 reads CASSFDSFSSYNEQFF. DNA of the CDR3: TGTGCCAGCAGCTTCGATTCCTTTAGCTCCTACAATGAGCAGTTCTTC.

This sequence joins TRBV24-1 and TRBJ2-7; the D is unclear. This CDR3 region has 13 residues. Germline V gene data show CDR1 as KGHDR and CDR2 as SFDVKD. The V and J ends lost 3 bases and 2 bases respectively, with 7 bases between them. In DNA, the CDR3 is TGTGCCACCAGTGATGCGGATGCCTACGAGCAGTACTTC. Protein product: CATSDADAYEQYF.

This clonotype was detected a few times. The rearrangement links TRBV6-2 or TRBV6-3 to TRBJ2-5, with D perhaps TRBD1 (5 bases). This CDR3 spans 15 amino acids. Trimming shortened V by 0 bases and J by 5 bases, and 13 bases separated the two germline ends. Germline CDR1 reads MNHEY; CDR2 reads SVGEGT. CDR3 sequence reads: CASSYSRQGPETQYF. CDR3 DNA: TGTGCCAGCAGTTACTCGAGGCAGGGTCCGGAGACCCAGTACTTC.

The CDR3 DNA sequence: TGCAGTGCTAGATCAGTTAGCAATCAGCCCCAGCATTTT. Protein: CSARSVSNQPQHF. V usage is TRBV20-1 and J usage is TRBJ1-5; D gene uncertain. The CDR3 is made up of 13 amino acids. CDR1 is DFQATT, CDR2 SNEGSKA, per germline (reference sequence). The V gene lost 2 bases and the J gene lost 0 bases, with 5 bases spanning the gap.